This TCR beta chain was profiled in a study of beta chain features in type 1 diabetes. V was clipped by 2 bases and J by 2 bases, with 7 bases between them. The CDR3 loop spans 13 amino acids. Germline V lookup: CDR1 GTSNPN, CDR2 SVGIG (reference sequence). As every portion of the isolated RNA was reverse transcribed, the sequencing read expressed TCRB transcripts. The average read count of naive, central memory and regulatory T cell samples was approximately 3.9 million. Data came from immunoSEQ multiplex PCR; TCRdb stores just in-frame clones and leaves some out. The sample gives 390,000 or so clones, about 14% of which show up once; approximately 0.035% is in the top ten. Overall study findings and caveats: Patients and controls would share equally any PCR tilt toward shorter templates. Whether TCRB rearrangement is influenced by HLA type went unresolved here.

There was one heparinised blood draw per donor, averaging roughly 110 mL. Turning to this clone: The antigen is not known.

V and J are TRBV30 and TRBJ1-5, with no clear D. This receptor was obtained from a man under 40 in good health. The sequenced material came from naive CD4+ T cells from blood. For the CDR3, the DNA is TGTGCCTGGAGTTTACAACGCAATCAGCCCCAGCATTTT. This sequence encodes CAWSLQRNQPQHF.